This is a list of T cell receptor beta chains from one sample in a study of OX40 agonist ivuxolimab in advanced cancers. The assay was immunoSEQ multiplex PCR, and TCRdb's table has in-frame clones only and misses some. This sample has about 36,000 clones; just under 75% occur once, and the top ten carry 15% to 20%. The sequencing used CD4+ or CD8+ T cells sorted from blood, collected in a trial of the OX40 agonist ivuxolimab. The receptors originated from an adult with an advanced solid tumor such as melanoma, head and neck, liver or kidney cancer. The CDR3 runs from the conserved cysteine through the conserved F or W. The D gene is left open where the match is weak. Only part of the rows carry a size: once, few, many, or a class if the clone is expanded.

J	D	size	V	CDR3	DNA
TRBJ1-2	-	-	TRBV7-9	CASSLAGQNFNYGYTF	TGTGCCAGCAGCTTAGCAGGGCAGAACTTTAACTATGGCTACACCTTC
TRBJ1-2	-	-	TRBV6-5	CASSLNLQTNYGYTF	TGTGCCAGCAGTTTGAACCTCCAGACTAACTATGGCTACACCTTC
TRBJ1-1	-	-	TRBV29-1	CSVELGGRGLRTEAFF	TGCAGCGTTGAACTCGGGGGCCGGGGGCTGCGCACTGAAGCTTTCTTT
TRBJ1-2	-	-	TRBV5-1	CASSLEQASLGGYTF	TGCGCCAGCAGCTTGGAACAGGCAAGTTTAGGAGGCTACACCTTC
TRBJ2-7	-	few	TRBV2	CASLPDRPYEQYF	TGTGCCAGCTTACCGGACAGACCATACGAGCAGTACTTC
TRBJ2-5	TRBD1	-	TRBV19	CASSSSGGSAETQYF	TGTGCCAGTAGCTCTTCAGGGGGCAGCGCAGAGACCCAGTACTTC
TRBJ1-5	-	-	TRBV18	CASSPDLNQPQHF	TGTGCCAGCTCACCTGATCTAAATCAGCCCCAGCATTTT
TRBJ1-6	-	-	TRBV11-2	CASSLGRESPLHF	TGTGCCAGCAGCTTAGGGAGGGAATCACCCCTCCACTTT
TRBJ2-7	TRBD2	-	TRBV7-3	CASNHPRGVAYEQYF	TGTGCCAGCAACCATCCCCGGGGGGTAGCCTACGAGCAGTACTTC
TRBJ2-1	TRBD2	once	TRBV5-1	CASSLVSLAGGGVSYNEQFF	TGCGCCAGCAGCTTGGTTTCACTAGCGGGCGGGGGCGTCTCCTACAATGAGCAGTTCTTC
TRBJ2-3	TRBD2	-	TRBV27	CASSPRGGGADTQYF	TGTGCCAGCAGCCCTCGGGGGGGCGGCGCAGATACGCAGTATTTT
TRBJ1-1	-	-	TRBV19	CASSKGRAAEAFF	TGTGCCAGTAGTAAGGGCAGGGCAGCCGAAGCTTTCTTT
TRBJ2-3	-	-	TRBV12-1	CASSPTVGQGSDTQYF	-
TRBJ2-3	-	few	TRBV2	CASSAGRPGTDTQYF	TGTGCCAGCAGCGCGGGACGGCCCGGCACAGATACGCAGTATTTT
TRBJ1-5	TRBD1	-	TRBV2	CASRKGTGGVSSNQPQHF	TGTGCCAGCAGAAAAGGGACAGGTGGAGTTAGTAGCAATCAGCCCCAGCATTTT
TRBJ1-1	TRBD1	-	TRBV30	CAWKGQGLRNTEAFF	TGTGCCTGGAAGGGACAGGGTTTAAGAAACACTGAAGCTTTCTTT
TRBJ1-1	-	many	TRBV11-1	CASSLGDPTEAFF	TGTGCCAGCAGCTTAGGGGACCCCACTGAAGCTTTCTTT
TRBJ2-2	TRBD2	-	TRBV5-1	CASSLPGGTGELFF	TGCGCCAGCAGCCTACCGGGAGGCACCGGGGAGCTGTTTTTT
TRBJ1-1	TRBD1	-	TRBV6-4	CASSATGATEAFF	TGTGCCAGCAGTGCGACAGGGGCCACTGAAGCTTTCTTT
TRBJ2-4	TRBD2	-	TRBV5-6	CASSLSGGLKNIQYF	TGTGCCAGCAGCTTGAGCGGGGGGCTCAAAAACATTCAGTACTTC
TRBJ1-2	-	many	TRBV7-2	CASSLAQGEGVYGYTF	TGTGCCAGCAGCTTAGCGCAGGGCGAGGGGGTCTATGGCTACACCTTC
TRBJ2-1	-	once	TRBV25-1	CASSEYTNFLDEQFF	TGTGCCAGCAGTGAATACACCAACTTTCTAGATGAGCAGTTCTTC
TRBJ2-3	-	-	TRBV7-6	CASSLQSTDTQYF	TGTGCCAGCAGCTTACAGAGCACAGATACGCAGTATTTT
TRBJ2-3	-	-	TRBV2	CASRGTRARGTDTQYF	TGTGCCAGCAGGGGGACGCGAGCCCGGGGCACAGATACGCAGTATTTT
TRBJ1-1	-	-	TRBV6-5	CASSGHSGNTEAFF	TGTGCCAGCAGTGGACATAGTGGGAACACTGAAGCTTTCTTT
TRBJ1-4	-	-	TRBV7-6	CASSLSTATNEKLFF	TGTGCCAGCAGCTTATCGACAGCAACTAATGAAAAACTGTTTTTT
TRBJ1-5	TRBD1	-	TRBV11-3	CASSLGTESNQPQHF	TGTGCCAGCAGCCTAGGGACAGAGAGCAATCAGCCCCAGCATTTT
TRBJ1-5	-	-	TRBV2	CASSVFPGGNQPQHF	TGTGCCAGCAGTGTTTTCCCAGGGGGCAATCAGCCCCAGCATTTT
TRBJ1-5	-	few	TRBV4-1	CASSQDLGGRTYQPQHF	TGCGCCAGCAGCCAAGATCTTGGTGGGAGGACCTATCAGCCCCAGCATTTT
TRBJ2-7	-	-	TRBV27	CASTNGGEQYF	TGTGCCAGCACCAACGGGGGCGAGCAGTACTTC
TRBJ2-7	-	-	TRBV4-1	CASSQEQLIYEQYF	TGCGCCAGCAGCCAAGAACAGTTAATTTACGAGCAGTACTTC
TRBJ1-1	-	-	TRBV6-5	CASTYPLQEAFF	TGTGCCAGCACCTACCCCTTACAGGAAGCTTTCTTT
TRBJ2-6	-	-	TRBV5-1	CATRAGGPTGANVLTF	TGCGCCACGAGAGCAGGGGGGCCCACTGGGGCCAACGTCCTGACTTTC
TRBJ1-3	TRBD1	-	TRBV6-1	CASLTGFSSIYF	TGTGCCAGCTTGACAGGGTTTAGTTCCATATATTTT
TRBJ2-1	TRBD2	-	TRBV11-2	CASSLEGLAANEQFF	TGTGCCAGCAGCTTAGAAGGACTAGCGGCTAATGAGCAGTTCTTC
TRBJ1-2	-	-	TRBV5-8	CASSLGIAYGYTF	TGTGCCAGCAGCTTGGGCATTGCCTATGGCTACACCTTC
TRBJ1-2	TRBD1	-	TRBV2	CATQGGSGYTF	TGTGCCACCCAGGGGGGCTCTGGCTACACCTTC
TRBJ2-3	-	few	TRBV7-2	CASSLVWATDTQYF	TGTGCCAGCAGCTTAGTCTGGGCCACAGATACGCAGTATTTT
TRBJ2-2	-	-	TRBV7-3	CASSQNGGPILPRELFF	TGTGCCAGCAGCCAAAACGGGGGCCCTATATTACCGCGGGAGCTGTTTTTT
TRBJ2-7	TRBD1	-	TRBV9	CASSDPGQGDPSYEQYF	TGTGCCAGCAGCGACCCGGGACAGGGGGATCCCTCCTACGAGCAGTACTTC
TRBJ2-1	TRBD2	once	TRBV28	CACFDGGGLGGNEQFF	TGTGCCTGCTTCGATGGCGGGGGGCTGGGGGGCAATGAGCAGTTCTTC
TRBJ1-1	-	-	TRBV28	CASSLAGTTTEAFF	TGTGCCAGCAGTTTAGCTGGGACGACCACTGAAGCTTTCTTT
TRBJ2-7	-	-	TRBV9	CASSVASSYEQYF	TGTGCCAGCAGCGTGGCAAGCTCCTACGAGCAGTACTTC
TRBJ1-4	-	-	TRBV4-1	CASSQDRGLFF	TGCGCCAGCAGCCAAGATCGTGGACTGTTTTTT
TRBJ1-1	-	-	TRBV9	CASSVDSGTEAFF	TGTGCCAGCAGCGTAGATTCGGGGACTGAAGCTTTCTTT
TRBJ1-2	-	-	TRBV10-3	CAISGTAYYGYTF	TGTGCCATCAGTGGGACGGCATACTATGGCTACACCTTC